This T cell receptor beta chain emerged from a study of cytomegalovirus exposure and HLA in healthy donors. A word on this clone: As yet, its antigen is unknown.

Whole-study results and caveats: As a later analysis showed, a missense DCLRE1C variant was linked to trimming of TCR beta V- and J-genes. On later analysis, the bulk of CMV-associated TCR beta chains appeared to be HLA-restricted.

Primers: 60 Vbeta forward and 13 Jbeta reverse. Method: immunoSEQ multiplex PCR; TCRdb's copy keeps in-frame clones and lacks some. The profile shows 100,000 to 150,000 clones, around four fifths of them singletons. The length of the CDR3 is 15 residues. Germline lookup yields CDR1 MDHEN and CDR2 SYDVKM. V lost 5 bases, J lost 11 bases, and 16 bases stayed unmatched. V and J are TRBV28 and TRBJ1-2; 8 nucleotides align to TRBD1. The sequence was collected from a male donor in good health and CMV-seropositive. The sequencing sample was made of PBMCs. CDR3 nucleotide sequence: TGTGCCAGCAGTCCACCCCACGGGACAGGAGAGGAGTACACCTTC. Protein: CASSPPHGTGEEYTF.